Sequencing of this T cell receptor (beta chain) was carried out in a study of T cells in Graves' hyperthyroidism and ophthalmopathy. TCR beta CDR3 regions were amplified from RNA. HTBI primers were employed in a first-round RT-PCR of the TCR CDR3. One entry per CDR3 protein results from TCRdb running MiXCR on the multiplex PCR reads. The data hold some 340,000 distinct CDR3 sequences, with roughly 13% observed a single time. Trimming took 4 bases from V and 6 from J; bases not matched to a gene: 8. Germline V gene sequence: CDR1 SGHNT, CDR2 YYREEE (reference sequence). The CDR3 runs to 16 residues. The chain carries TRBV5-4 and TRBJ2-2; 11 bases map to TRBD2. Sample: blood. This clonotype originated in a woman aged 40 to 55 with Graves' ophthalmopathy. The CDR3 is CASSLGSGGAPGELFF. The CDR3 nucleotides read TGTGCCAGCAGCCTAGGTAGCGGGGGGGCCCCCGGGGAGCTGTTTTTT.